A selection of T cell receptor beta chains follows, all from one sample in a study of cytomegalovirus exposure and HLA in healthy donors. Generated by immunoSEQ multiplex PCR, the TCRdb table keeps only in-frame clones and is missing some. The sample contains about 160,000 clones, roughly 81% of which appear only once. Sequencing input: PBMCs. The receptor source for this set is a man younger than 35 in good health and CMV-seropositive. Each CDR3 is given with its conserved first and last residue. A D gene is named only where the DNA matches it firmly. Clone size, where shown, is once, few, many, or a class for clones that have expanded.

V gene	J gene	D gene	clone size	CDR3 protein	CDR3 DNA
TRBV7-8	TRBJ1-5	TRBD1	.	CASSLGGTGVNQPQHF	TGTGCCAGCAGCTTAGGGGGGACAGGGGTTAATCAGCCCCAGCATTTT
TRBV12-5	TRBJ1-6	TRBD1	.	CASGPPGQYNSPLHF	TGTGCTAGTGGCCCACCGGGACAGTATAATTCACCCCTCCACTTT
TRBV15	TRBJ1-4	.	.	CATSQKQGSGRSNEKLFF	TGTGCCACCAGCCAAAAGCAGGGGTCAGGGCGTTCTAATGAAAAACTGTTTTTT
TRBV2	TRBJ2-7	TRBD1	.	CASSVRGGQGIYEQYF	TGTGCCAGCAGTGTTCGCGGCGGACAGGGGATCTACGAGCAGTACTTC
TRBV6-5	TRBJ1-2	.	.	CASSANEAGHYGYTF	TGTGCCAGCAGCGCCAACGAGGCGGGGCACTATGGCTACACCTTC
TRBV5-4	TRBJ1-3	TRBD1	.	CASSSAGTANTIYF	TGTGCCAGCAGCTCGGCGGGGACAGCCAACACCATATATTTT
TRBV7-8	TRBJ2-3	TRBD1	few	CASSVRQGPPVDTQYF	TGTGCCAGCAGCGTTCGACAGGGACCGCCCGTGGATACGCAGTATTTT
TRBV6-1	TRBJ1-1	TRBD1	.	CASSPLPGQGAFF	TGTGCCAGCAGTCCCCTTCCGGGACAGGGTGCTTTCTTT
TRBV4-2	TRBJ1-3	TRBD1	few	CASRPGGTASGNTIYF	TGTGCCAGCAGACCAGGGGGGACGGCCTCTGGAAACACCATATATTTT
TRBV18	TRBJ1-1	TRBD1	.	CASSQKGAMNTEAFF	TGTGCCAGCTCACAAAAGGGGGCAATGAACACTGAAGCTTTCTTT
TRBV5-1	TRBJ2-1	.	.	CASSLVSSYNEQFF	TGCGCCAGCAGCTTGGTCTCCTCCTACAATGAGCAGTTCTTC
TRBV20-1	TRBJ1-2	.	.	CSARTGNGYTF	TGCAGTGCCAGAACAGGGAATGGCTACACCTTC
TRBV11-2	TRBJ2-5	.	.	CASSLGGTQETQYF	TGTGCCAGCAGCTTAGGTGGGACACAAGAGACCCAGTACTTC
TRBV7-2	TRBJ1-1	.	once	CASSLIYLGEAFF	TGTGCCAGCAGCTTAATATATCTCGGGGAAGCTTTCTTT
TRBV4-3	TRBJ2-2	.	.	CASSQDGVGTYTGELFF	TGCGCCAGCAGCCAAGATGGGGTTGGGACATACACCGGGGAGCTGTTTTTT
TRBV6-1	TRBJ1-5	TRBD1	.	CASSEGTGANDDQPQHF	TGTGCCAGCAGTGAAGGCACAGGGGCAAACGACGATCAGCCCCAGCATTTT
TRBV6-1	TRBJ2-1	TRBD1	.	CASLYDRASYNEQFF	TGTGCCAGCTTATACGACAGGGCCTCCTACAATGAGCAGTTCTTC
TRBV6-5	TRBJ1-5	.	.	CASSRQGNQPQHF	TGTGCCAGCAGTAGACAGGGCAATCAGCCCCAGCATTTT
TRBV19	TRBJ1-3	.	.	CASSPGYTIYF	TGTGCCAGTAGCCCCGGTTACACCATATATTTT
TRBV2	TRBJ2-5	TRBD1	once	CASSDGPGQGSETQYF	TGTGCCAGCAGTGACGGTCCGGGACAGGGAAGCGAGACCCAGTACTTC
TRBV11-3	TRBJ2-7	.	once	CASSPTPANEQYF	TGTGCCAGCAGCCCAACTCCCGCTAACGAGCAGTACTTC
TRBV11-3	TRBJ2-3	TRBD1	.	CASSLGGGSTDTQYF	TGTGCCAGCAGCTTAGGAGGGGGCTCTACAGATACGCAGTATTTT
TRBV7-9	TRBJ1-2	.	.	CASSLGAFYYGYTF	TGTGCCAGCAGCTTAGGGGCATTCTACTATGGCTACACCTTC
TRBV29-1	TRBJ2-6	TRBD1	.	CSVAGTGGSGANVLTF	TGCAGCGTGGCCGGGACAGGGGGTTCTGGGGCCAACGTCCTGACTTTC
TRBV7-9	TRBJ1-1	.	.	CASSEAMGGTEAFF	TGTGCCAGCAGCGAGGCTATGGGGGGCACTGAAGCTTTCTTT
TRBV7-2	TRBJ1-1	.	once	CASSLGPRNTEAFF	TGTGCCAGCAGCTTAGGTCCGCGAAACACTGAAGCTTTCTTT
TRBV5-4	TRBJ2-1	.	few	CASSSLSADNEQFF	TGTGCCAGCAGCTCCCTTAGTGCTGACAATGAGCAGTTCTTC
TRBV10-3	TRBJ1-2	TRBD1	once	CAISDGTDYGYTF	TGTGCCATCAGTGACGGGACAGATTATGGCTACACCTTC
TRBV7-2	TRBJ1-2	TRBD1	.	CASSSGQGDNYGYTF	TGTGCCAGCAGCTCCGGACAGGGGGACAACTATGGCTACACCTTC
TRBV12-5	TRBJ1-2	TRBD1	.	CASGSRDRYYGYTF	TGTGCTAGTGGTTCCCGGGACAGGTACTATGGCTACACCTTC
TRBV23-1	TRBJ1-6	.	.	CASWSPGHLHF	TGCGCCAGCTGGTCACCGGGACACCTCCACTTT